These 2 T cell receptor beta chains originate from one sample sequenced in a study of T cells expressing NK-cell markers (dated by TCRdb to 2018 to 2021). The library was obtained by 5' RACE. Sequencing took place on an Illumina HiSeq 2000. TCRdb reprocessed the reads, reporting each CDR3 protein sequence once and no DNA. The sample table includes approximately 460,000 distinct CDR3 sequences. Roughly 8% of the sample is in the top ten clones. Sequenced material: blood T cells: a sorted CD56 or NKG2C T cell subset, CD4+ or CD8+ T cells, or bulk PBMC T cells (not recorded which). These receptors originate from a woman aged 18 to 75 in good health.

The chain uses TRBV7-2 and TRBJ1-3; TCRdb calls TRBD1, which cannot be checked without DNA. CDR3 length: 14 residues. The germline V gene encodes CDR1 SGHTA and CDR2 FQGNSA. The CDR3 sequence: CASSFWDGGNTIYF.

The chain is built from TRBV11-2 and TRBJ2-3. Germline V gene lookup returns CDR1 SGHAT and CDR2 FQNNGV. The CDR3 runs to 14 residues. The CDR3 loop reads CASSWTATADTQYF.